This T cell receptor (beta chain) was documented in a study of regulatory T cells in long-lasting Graves disease. Study-wide results and caveats: TCR diversity was lower in persistent Graves' patients (versus newly diagnosed ones).

This sample's time point: newly diagnosed GD, antithyroid drugs for less than 3 months. From PBMCs, RNA was extracted and then used to make the TCR library. Through Arm-PCR of CDR3 regions and iRepertoire HTBI primers, TCR beta libraries were built. TCRdb redid the calling of the multiplex PCR reads with MiXCR, one entry per CDR3 protein. Of about half a million distinct CDR3 sequences in the sample, more than 10% were seen once. This clonotype was found a few times. As yet, its antigen is unknown. Germline V CDR1 and CDR2: SGDLS, YYNGEE. The V gene end was trimmed by 3 bases and the J gene end by 15 bases; junction bases not matched to a gene: 11. The CDR3 has 13 amino acids. The same sample was also studied in work on T cells in Graves' hyperthyroidism and ophthalmopathy.

V usage is TRBV9 and J usage is TRBJ2-1, with 8 bases matching TRBD1. This TCR derives from a woman under 40 with Graves disease. Specimen: peripheral blood mononuclear cells (PBMCs), collected at new diagnosis, from a patient treated with antithyroid drugs. The CDR3 loop reads CASSGYETGDTFF. CDR3 coding DNA: TGTGCCAGCAGCGGTTACGAGACAGGGGACACGTTCTTC.